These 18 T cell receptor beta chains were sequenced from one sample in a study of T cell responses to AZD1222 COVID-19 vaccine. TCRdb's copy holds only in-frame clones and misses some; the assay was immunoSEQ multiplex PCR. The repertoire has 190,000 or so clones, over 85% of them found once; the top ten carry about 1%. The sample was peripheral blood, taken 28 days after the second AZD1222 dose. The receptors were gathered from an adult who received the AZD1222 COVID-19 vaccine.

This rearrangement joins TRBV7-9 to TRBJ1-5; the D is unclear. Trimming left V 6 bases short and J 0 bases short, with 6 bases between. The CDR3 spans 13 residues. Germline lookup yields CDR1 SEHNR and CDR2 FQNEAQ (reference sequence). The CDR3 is CASSRYSNQPQHF. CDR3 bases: TGTGCCAGCAGTAGGTATAGCAATCAGCCCCAGCATTTT.

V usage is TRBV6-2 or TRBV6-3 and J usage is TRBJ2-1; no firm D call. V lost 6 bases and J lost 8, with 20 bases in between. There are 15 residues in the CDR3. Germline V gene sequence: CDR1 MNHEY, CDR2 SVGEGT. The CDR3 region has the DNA TGTGCCAGCAGCATTCCGGGCCTGTCCCGGGATGAGCAGTTCTTC. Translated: CASSIPGLSRDEQFF.

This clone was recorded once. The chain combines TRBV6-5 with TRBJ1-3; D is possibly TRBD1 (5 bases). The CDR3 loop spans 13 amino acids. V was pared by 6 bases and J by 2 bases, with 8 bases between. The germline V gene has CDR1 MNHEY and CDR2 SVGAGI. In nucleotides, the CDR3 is TGTGCCAGCAGCAGCAGGGCTGGAAACACCATATATTTT. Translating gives CASSSRAGNTIYF.

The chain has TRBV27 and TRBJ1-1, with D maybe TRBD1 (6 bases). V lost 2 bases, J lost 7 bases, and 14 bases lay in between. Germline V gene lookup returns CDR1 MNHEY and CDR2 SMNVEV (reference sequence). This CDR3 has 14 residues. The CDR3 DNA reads TGTGCCAGCAGTTTACGGTGGAGACAGGATGAAGCTTTCTTT. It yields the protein CASSLRWRQDEAFF.

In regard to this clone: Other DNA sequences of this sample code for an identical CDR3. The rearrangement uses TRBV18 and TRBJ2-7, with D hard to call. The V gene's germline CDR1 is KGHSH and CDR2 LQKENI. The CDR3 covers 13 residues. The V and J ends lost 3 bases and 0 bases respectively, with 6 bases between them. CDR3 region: CASSPAASYEQYF. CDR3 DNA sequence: TGTGCCAGCTCACCTGCTGCCTCCTACGAGCAGTACTTC.

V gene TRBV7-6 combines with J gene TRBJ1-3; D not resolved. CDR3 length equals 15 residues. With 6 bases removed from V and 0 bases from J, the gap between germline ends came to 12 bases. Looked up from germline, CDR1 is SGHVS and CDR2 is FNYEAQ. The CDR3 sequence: CASRSGFASGNTIYF. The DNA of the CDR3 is TGTGCCAGCAGGTCCGGGTTCGCCTCTGGAAACACCATATATTTT.

The CDR3 bases are TGTGCCAGCACATTAGGCGCGGGGGGGCCCTTGGATGAGCAGTTCTTC. Its translation is CASTLGAGGPLDEQFF. This rearrangement joins TRBV7-8 to TRBJ2-1, with 9 positions matching TRBD2. This CDR3 spans 16 amino acids. The J segment lost 8 bases and the V segment lost 7 bases, leaving 15 bases of the junction unmatched. CDR1 SGHVS and CDR2 FQNEAQ come from the germline V gene.

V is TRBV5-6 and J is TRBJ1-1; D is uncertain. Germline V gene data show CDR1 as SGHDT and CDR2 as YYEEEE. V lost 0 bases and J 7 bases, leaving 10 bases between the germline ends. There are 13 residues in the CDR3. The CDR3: CASSLDQRIEAFF. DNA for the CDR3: TGTGCCAGCAGCTTGGATCAGAGGATTGAAGCTTTCTTT.

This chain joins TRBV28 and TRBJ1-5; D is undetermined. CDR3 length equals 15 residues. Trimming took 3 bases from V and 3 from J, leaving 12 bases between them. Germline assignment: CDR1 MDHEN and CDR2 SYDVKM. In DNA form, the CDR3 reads TGTGCCAGCAGTTTCCCAGCAGATCCCAATCAGCCCCAGCATTTT. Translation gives CASSFPADPNQPQHF. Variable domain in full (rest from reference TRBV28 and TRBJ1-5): DVKVTQSSRYLVKRTGEKVFLECVQDMDHENMFWYRQDPGLGLRLIYFSYDVKMKEKGDIPEGYSVSREKKERFSLILESASTNQTSMYLCASSFPADPNQPQHFGDGTRLSIL.

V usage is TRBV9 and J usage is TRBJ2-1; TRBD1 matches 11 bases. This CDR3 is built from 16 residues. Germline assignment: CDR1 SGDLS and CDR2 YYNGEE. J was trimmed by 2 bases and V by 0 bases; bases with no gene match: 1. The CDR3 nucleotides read TGTGCCAGCAGCGTAGGGGGACAGGGGGCCTACAATGAGCAGTTCTTC. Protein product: CASSVGGQGAYNEQFF. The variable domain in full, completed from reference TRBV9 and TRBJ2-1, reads DSGVTQTPKHLITATGQRVTLRCSPRSGDLSVYWYQQSLDQGLQFLIQYYNGEERAKGNILERFSAQQFPDLHSELNLSSLELGDSALYFCASSVGGQGAYNEQFFGPGTRLTVL.

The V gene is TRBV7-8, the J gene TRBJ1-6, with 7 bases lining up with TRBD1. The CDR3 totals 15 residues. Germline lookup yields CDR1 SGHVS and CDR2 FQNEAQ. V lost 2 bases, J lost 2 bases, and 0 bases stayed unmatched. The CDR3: CASSLTGAYNSPLHF. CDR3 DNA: TGTGCCAGCAGCTTAACAGGGGCCTATAATTCACCCCTCCACTTT.

The CDR3 coding sequence is TGTGCCAGCAGCCAGGGGGATGTGGGGTTAAATCAGCCCCAGCATTTT. This gives the protein CASSQGDVGLNQPQHF. The chain is built from TRBV3-1 (or the pseudogene TRBV3-2) and TRBJ1-5; D possibly corresponds to TRBD1 (5 bases). CDR1 and CDR2 from the germline V gene are LGHDT and YNNKEL (reference sequence). V was cut by 3 bases and J by 4 bases, with 16 bases left in between. The CDR3 loop spans 16 amino acids.

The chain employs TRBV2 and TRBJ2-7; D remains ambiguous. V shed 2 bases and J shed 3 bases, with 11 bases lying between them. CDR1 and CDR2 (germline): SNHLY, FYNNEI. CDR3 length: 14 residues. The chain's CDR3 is CASSETAGHYEQYF. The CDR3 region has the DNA TGTGCCAGCAGTGAAACGGCTGGGCACTACGAGCAGTACTTC.

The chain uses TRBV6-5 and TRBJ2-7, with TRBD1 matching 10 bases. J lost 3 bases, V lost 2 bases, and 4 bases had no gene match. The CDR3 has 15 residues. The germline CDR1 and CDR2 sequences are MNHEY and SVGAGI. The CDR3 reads CASSYRGTGDYEQYF. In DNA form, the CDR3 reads TGTGCCAGCAGTTACCGCGGGACAGGGGACTACGAGCAGTACTTC.

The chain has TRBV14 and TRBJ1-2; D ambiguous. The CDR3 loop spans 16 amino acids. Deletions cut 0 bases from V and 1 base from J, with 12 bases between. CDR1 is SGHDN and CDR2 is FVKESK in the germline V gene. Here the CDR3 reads CASSQEFSSINYGYTF. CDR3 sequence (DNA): TGTGCCAGCAGCCAAGAATTTAGCTCCATTAACTATGGCTACACCTTC.

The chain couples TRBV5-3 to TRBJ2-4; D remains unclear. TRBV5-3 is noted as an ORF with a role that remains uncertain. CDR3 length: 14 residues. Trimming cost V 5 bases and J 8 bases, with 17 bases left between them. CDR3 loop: CARRLSGVKYIQYF. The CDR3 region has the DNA TGTGCCAGAAGGCTGAGTGGGGTGAAATACATTCAGTACTTC.

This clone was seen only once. CDR3: CASSLGGIAGAQYF. The CDR3 coding sequence is TGTGCCAGCAGCTTGGGGGGGATAGCAGGAGCGCAGTATTTT. The genes are TRBV5-6 and TRBJ2-3; D assignment may be TRBD1 or TRBD2 (5 bases each). Trimming cost V 0 bases and J 10 bases, with 15 bases left between them. This CDR3 is 14 amino acids long. Germline CDR1 is SGHDT and CDR2 is YYEEEE.

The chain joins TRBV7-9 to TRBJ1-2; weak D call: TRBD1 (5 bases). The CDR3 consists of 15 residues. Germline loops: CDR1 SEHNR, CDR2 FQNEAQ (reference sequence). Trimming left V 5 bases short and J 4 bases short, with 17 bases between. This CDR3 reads CASSHTGTRGYGYTF. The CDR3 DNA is TGTGCCAGCAGCCACACAGGAACCAGAGGCTATGGCTACACCTTC. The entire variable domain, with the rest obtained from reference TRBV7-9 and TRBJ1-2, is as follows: DTGVSQNPRHKITKRGQNVTFRCDPISEHNRLYWYRQTLGQGPEFLTYFQNEAQLEKSRLLSDRFSAERPKGSFSTLEIQRTEQGDSAMYLCASSHTGTRGYGYTFGSGTRLTVV.